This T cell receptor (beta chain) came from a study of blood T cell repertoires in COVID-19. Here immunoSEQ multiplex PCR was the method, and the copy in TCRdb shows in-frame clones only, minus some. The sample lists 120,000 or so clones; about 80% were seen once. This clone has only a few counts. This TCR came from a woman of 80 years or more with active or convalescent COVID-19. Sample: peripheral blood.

CDR3 DNA sequence: TGCGCCAGCAGTCCAGGGGACTATGGCTACACCTTC. Its translation: CASSPGDYGYTF. The J gene is TRBJ1-2, the V gene TRBV5-1; possible D gene TRBD1, 6 bases. The V end was cut by 5 bases, the J end by 3 bases, with 8 bases between. The CDR3 has 12 residues. Germline values: CDR1 SGHRS, CDR2 YFSETQ.